This T cell receptor beta chain is drawn from a study of blood T cell repertoires in COVID-19 (dated by TCRdb to about 2020). About the investigation overall: Collaborator samples came from the United States, Italy and Spain and covered acute and convalescent phases of COVID-19. The material from the prospective study consisted of cDNA or gDNA derived from T cells, B-cell-depleted T cells, or PBMCs. The dataset comprised deeply sampled blood TCRbeta repertoires from subjects exposed to, actively infected with, or recovered from COVID-19. The repertoires were released in a freely available public database intended as a resource for research on the immune response to SARS-CoV-2. Samples came from the ongoing ImmuneRACE study (first 160 participants) plus 1,254 subjects from 6 global collaborators. A de-identified subject ID, COVID-19 status, age in years and sex were almost always included in the sample metadata. Where available, HLA class I and class II types were obtained from metadata supplied by the sample provider rather than from assay-based typing. Study-wide conclusions, independent of this receptor: The quantity of clinical and demographic metadata differed by source and by participant and was supplied without curation.

TCRbeta CDR3 regions were amplified from genomic DNA using the immunoSEQ Assay, a bias-controlled multiplex PCR. The study's processing was this. Within the assay, amplification of reference gene primers was used to estimate how many nucleated cells each sample contained. To quantify the absolute abundance of each unique TCRbeta CDR3 rearrangement, sequence reads were collapsed and filtered. For each sample, productive Simpson clonality was calculated as the square root of Simpson's diversity index over productive rearrangements. TCRdb's version of the immuneACCESS table is confined to in-frame rearrangements and falls short of the full clone set. An unresolved V gene accounts for under half of the shortfall where checked; the remainder is of unknown origin. That table supplies the V and J calls and clone size; D and trimming were determined from the DNA. The sample table lists about 260,000 clones, about 82% of them with a count of one. Jointly, the top ten make up approximately 2.1% of the sample.

The CDR1 and CDR2 encoded by the germline V gene are SGDLS and YYNGEE. V was cut back by 0 bases and J by 0 bases, leaving a gap of 7 bases between them. The CDR3 goes from the cysteine to the phenylalanine over 15 residues. Just CDR3 DNA is preserved here, 45 bases in frame from base 1. Enrolling through a virtual design, the prospective study's participants ranged in age from roughly 18 to 100 years and lived across 24 United States geographic areas. To assign participants to cohorts, the prospective study relied on clinical history that participants themselves reported in a screening survey and a study questionnaire. ImmuneRACE Cohort 3 recovered participants were defined by two consecutive negative NP/OP PCR tests, healthcare professional clearance, or symptom resolution. Each participant in the prospective study had whole blood, serum and a nasopharyngeal or oropharyngeal swab collected by mobile phlebotomists. Over a roughly 2-month period, participants in the prospective study had the option of providing additional blood draws and questionnaires. Before DNA extraction, blood samples from the prospective study were shipped at room temperature or frozen.

In regard to this clone: Its antigen specificity is not known. No much larger clone is present one base from it, and per-base qualities are unavailable.

This TCR derives from a woman between 45 and 65 years old who had recovered from COVID-19. The rearrangement combines TRBV9 with TRBJ2-1, with the D gene call left open. The sample comprised PBMCs or T cells enriched from blood (not recorded which). This receptor has the CDR3 CASSVDPSSYNEQFF. The nucleotide sequence is TGTGCCAGCAGCGTAGACCCGAGCTCCTACAATGAGCAGTTCTTC.